This entry concerns a single T cell receptor beta chain. The data were obtained in a study of blood T cell repertoires in COVID-19. Study as a whole: Some COVID-19 samples were acute and others convalescent; all came from the United States, Italy and Spain. T cells, B-cell-depleted T cells, or PBMCs provided the cDNA or gDNA that served as material.

CDR1 SGHTA and CDR2 FQGNSA come from the germline V gene. This CDR3 is 16 amino acids long. J was trimmed by 9 bases and V by 2 bases; bases with no gene match: 10. Per the study methods: Cell counts per sample came from amplifying reference gene primers. Clones were sequenced by immunoSEQ multiplex PCR, and TCRdb holds only the in-frame ones, with some missing. V and J calls and clone size are those listed in that table; D and trimming were worked out from the DNA. The sample contains 98,000 or so clones, less than 75% of which appear only once. Sequencing was performed on peripheral blood. V is TRBV7-2 and J is TRBJ1-6; 7 positions agree with TRBD1. The sequence was collected from a woman in her thirties or forties with acute or convalescent COVID-19. The CDR3 is CASSLIQGSLSSPLHF. The DNA for the CDR3 is TGTGCCAGCAGCTTAATACAGGGGTCGCTTAGTTCACCCCTCCACTTT.